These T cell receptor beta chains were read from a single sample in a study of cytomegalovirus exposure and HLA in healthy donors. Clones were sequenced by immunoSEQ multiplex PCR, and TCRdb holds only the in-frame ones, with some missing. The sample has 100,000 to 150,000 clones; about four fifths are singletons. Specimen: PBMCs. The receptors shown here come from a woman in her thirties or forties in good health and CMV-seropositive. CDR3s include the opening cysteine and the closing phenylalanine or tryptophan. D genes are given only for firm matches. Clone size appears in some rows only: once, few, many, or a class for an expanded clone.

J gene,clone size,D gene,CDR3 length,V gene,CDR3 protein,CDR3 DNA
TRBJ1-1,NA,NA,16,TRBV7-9,CASSLSPVSLNTEAFF,TGTGCCAGCAGCTTATCCCCGGTTAGCTTGAACACTGAAGCTTTCTTT
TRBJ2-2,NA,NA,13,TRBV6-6,CASSGGNTGELFF,TGTGCCAGCTCCGGGGGGAACACCGGGGAGCTGTTTTTT
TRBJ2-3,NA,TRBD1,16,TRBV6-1,CASSEPDRGWTDTQYF,TGTGCCAGCAGTGAACCGGACAGGGGCTGGACAGATACGCAGTATTTT
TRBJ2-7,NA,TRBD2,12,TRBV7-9,CASSLGGLEQYF,TGTGCCAGCAGCTTGGGAGGGCTCGAGCAGTACTTC
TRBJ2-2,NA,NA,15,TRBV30,CAPTMASSSTGELFF,TGTGCCCCCACAATGGCTAGCTCTTCCACCGGGGAGCTGTTTTTT
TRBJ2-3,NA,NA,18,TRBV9,CASSPQVSGSGLLDTQYF,TGTGCCAGCAGCCCCCAGGTGTCCGGGAGTGGTTTGTTAGATACGCAGTATTTT
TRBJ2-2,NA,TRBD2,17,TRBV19,CASTAPEISGRTGELFF,TGTGCCAGTACAGCCCCGGAAATTAGCGGGAGAACCGGGGAGCTGTTTTTT
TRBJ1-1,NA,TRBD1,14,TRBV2,CASSLMTGYAEAFF,TGTGCCAGCAGTTTAATGACAGGGTACGCTGAAGCTTTCTTT
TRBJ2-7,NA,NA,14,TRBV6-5,CASSSGLSSYEQYF,TGTGCCAGCAGTTCAGGACTCAGCTCCTACGAGCAGTACTTC
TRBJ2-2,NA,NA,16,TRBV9,CASSVEGSGNTGELFF,TGTGCCAGCAGCGTAGAGGGTAGCGGAAACACCGGGGAGCTGTTTTTT
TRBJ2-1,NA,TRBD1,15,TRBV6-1,CASSATGTGANEQFF,TGTGCCAGCAGTGCAACCGGGACAGGGGCCAATGAGCAGTTCTTC
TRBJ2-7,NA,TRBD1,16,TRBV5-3,CARSLRTGAEDYEQYF,TGTGCCAGAAGCTTGAGGACAGGGGCTGAAGACTACGAGCAGTACTTC
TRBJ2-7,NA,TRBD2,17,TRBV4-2,CASSQEVLTSGTYEQYF,TGTGCCAGCAGCCAAGAAGTGTTGACTAGCGGAACCTACGAGCAGTACTTC
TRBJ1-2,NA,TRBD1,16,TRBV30,CAWVRDREREGYGYTF,TGTGCCTGGGTCCGGGACAGGGAGAGAGAAGGCTATGGCTACACCTTC
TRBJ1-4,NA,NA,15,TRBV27,CASSPQTGLNEKLFF,TGTGCCAGCAGTCCGCAGACAGGCCTTAATGAAAAACTGTTTTTT
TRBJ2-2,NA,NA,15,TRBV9,CASSVYSESTGELFF,TGTGCCAGCAGCGTTTATAGCGAGTCCACCGGGGAGCTGTTTTTT
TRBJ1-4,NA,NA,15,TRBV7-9,CASSPSAATNEKLFF,TGTGCCAGCAGCCCTAGCGCGGCAACTAATGAAAAACTGTTTTTT
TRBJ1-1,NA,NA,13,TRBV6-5,CASTSDVDTEAFF,TGTGCCAGCACCTCAGATGTGGACACTGAAGCTTTCTTT
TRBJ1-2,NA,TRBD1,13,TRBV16,CASSQFPGGGYTF,TGTGCCAGCAGCCAATTTCCAGGGGGCGGCTACACCTTC
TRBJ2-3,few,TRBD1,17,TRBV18,CASSPWTGKTFTDTQYF,TGTGCCAGCTCACCTTGGACAGGGAAGACCTTCACAGATACGCAGTATTTT
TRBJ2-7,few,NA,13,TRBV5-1,CASSFGGHYEQYF,TGCGCCAGCAGCTTTGGTGGCCACTACGAGCAGTACTTC
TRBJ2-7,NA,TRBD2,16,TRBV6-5,CASSYLGTSGPYEQYF,TGTGCCAGCAGTTACCTGGGGACTAGCGGGCCCTACGAGCAGTACTTC
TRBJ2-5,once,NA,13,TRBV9,CASSVGGKETQYF,TGTGCCAGCAGCGTAGGTGGCAAAGAGACCCAGTACTTC
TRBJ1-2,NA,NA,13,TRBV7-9,CASSSGHSGGYTF,TGTGCCAGCAGCTCCGGACACTCTGGCGGCTACACCTTC
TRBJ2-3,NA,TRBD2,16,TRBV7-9,CASSLRTGGPADTQYF,TGTGCCAGCAGCTTACGTACGGGAGGGCCTGCAGATACGCAGTATTTT
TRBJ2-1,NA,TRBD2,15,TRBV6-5,CASSFSGTSGNEQFF,TGTGCCAGCAGTTTCTCCGGGACTAGTGGGAATGAGCAGTTCTTC
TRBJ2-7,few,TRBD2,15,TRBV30,CAWSVGRLAGYEQYF,TGTGCCTGGAGTGTAGGAAGACTAGCGGGCTACGAGCAGTACTTC
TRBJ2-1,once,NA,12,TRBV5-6,CASSLGANEQFF,TGTGCCAGCAGCTTGGGTGCGAATGAGCAGTTCTTC
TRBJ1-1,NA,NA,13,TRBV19,CASSISVNTEAFF,TGTGCCAGTAGTATATCGGTGAACACTGAAGCTTTCTTT
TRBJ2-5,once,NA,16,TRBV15,CATSREPPGGQETQYF,TGTGCCACCAGCAGAGAGCCCCCCGGGGGACAAGAGACCCAGTACTTC
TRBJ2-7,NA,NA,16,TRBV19,CASSTPQTWGAYEQYF,TGTGCCAGTAGTACTCCTCAAACTTGGGGAGCCTACGAGCAGTACTTC
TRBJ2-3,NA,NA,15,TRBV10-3,CAIRGQSDRTDTQYF,TGTGCCATCAGAGGACAGTCCGACCGCACAGATACGCAGTATTTT
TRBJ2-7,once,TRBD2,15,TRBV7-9,CASTLSGSPFYEQYF,TGTGCCAGCACCCTTAGCGGGAGCCCCTTCTACGAGCAGTACTTC
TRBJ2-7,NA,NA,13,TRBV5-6,CASSLGSSYEQYF,TGTGCCAGCAGCTTGGGCAGCTCCTACGAGCAGTACTTC
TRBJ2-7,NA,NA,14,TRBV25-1,CASSDSPGGYEQYF,TGTGCCAGCAGTGACTCTCCGGGTGGCTACGAGCAGTACTTC
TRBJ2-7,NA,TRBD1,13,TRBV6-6,CASSWDRYYEQYF,TGTGCCAGCAGCTGGGACAGGTACTACGAGCAGTACTTC
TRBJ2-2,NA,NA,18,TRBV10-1,CASSTTAHRGHTTGELFF,TGCGCCAGCAGTACAACAGCCCATCGCGGACACACCACCGGGGAGCTGTTTTTT
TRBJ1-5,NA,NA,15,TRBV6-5,CASRRRQLSNQPQHF,TGTGCCAGCAGGCGACGACAGTTAAGCAATCAGCCCCAGCATTTT
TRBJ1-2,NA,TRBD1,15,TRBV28,CASSLNTGGPRMNTF,TGTGCCAGCAGTTTAAACACAGGGGGCCCTCGTATGAACACCTTC
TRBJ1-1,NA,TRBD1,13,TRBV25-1,CASSESDRVAAFF,TGTGCCAGCAGTGAATCGGACAGGGTGGCGGCTTTCTTT
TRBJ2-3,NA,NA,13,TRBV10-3,CAIGTVSTDTQYF,TGTGCCATCGGGACTGTTAGCACAGATACGCAGTATTTT
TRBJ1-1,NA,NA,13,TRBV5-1,CASRLGQNTEAFF,TGCGCCAGTAGATTAGGACAGAACACTGAAGCTTTCTTT
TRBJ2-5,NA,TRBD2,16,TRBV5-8,CASSSHSGRRGETQYF,TGTGCCAGCAGCTCCCATAGCGGGAGGCGGGGAGAGACCCAGTACTTC
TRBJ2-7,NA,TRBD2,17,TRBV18,CASSPVASGTHSYEQYF,TGTGCCAGCTCACCGGTCGCTAGCGGAACCCATTCCTACGAGCAGTACTTC
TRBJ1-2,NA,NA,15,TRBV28,CASSSPGVLNYGYTF,TGTGCCAGCAGTTCACCGGGAGTTTTAAACTATGGCTACACCTTC
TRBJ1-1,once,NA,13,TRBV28,CASSLQVDTEAFF,TGTGCCAGCAGTCTACAGGTAGACACTGAAGCTTTCTTT
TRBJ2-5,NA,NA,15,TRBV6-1,CASSDSEGGWETQYF,TGTGCCAGCAGTGATTCGGAGGGCGGGTGGGAGACCCAGTACTTC
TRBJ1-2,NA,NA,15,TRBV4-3,CASSQETATNYGYTF,TGCGCCAGCAGCCAAGAAACAGCTACTAACTATGGCTACACCTTC
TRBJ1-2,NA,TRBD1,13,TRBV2,CARQTGLIGGYTF,TGTGCCAGACAGACAGGGTTAATCGGTGGCTACACCTTC
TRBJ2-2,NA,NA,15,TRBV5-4,CASSGTGKNTGELFF,TGTGCCAGCAGCGGAACCGGGAAGAACACCGGGGAGCTGTTTTTT
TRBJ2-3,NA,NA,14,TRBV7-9,CSSSLSEGTDTQYF,TGTTCCAGCAGCTTATCGGAGGGTACAGATACGCAGTATTTT